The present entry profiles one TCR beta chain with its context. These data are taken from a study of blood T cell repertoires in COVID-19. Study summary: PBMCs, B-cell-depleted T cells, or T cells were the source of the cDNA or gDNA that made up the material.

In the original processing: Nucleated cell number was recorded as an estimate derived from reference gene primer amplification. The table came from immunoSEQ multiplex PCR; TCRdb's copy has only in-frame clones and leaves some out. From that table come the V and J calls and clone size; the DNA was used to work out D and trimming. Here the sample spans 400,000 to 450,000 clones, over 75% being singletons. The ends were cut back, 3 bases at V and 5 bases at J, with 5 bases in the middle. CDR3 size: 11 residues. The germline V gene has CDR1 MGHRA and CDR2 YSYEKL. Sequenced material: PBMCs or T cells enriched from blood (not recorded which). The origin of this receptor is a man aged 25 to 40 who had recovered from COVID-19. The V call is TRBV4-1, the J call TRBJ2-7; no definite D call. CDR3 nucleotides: TGCGCCAGCAGCCACCATGACGAGCAGTACTTC. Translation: CASSHHDEQYF.